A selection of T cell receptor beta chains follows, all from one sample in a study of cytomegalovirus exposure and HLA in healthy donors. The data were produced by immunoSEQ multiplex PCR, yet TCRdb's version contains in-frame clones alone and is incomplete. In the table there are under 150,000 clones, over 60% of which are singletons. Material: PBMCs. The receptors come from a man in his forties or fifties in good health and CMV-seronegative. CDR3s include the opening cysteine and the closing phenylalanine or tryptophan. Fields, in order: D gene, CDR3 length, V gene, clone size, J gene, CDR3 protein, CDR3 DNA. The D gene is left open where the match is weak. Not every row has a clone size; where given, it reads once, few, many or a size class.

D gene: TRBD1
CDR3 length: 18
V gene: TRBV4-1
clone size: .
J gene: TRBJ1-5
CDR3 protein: CASSPTTDRGDSNQPQHF
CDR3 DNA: TGCGCCAGCAGCCCGACTACTGACAGGGGAGATAGCAATCAGCCCCAGCATTTT

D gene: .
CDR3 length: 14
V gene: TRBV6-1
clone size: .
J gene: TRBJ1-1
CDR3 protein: CASSEGRLNTEAFF
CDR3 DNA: TGTGCCAGCAGTGAAGGTCGGTTGAACACTGAAGCTTTCTTT

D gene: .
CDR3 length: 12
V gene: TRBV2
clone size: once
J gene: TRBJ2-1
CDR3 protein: CASTPNRAGQFF
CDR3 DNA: TGTGCCAGCACCCCTAACAGGGCTGGGCAGTTCTTC

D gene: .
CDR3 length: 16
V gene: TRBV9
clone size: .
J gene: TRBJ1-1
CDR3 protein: CASSDPPDRVNTEAFF
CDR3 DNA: TGTGCCAGCAGCGACCCCCCGGACAGAGTGAACACTGAAGCTTTCTTT

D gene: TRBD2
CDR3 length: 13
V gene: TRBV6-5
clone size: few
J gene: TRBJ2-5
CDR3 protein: CASLRGVGYQQYF
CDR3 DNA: TGTGCCAGCCTACGGGGGGTGGGGTACCAGCAGTACTTC

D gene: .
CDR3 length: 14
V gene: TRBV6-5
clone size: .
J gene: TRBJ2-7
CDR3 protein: CASSYRILSSEQYF
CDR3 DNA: TGTGCCAGCAGTTACCGAATACTAAGTAGCGAGCAGTACTTC

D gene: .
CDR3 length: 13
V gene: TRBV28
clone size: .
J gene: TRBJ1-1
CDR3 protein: CAAGAGADTEAFF
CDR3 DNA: TGTGCGGCGGGGGCAGGGGCGGACACTGAAGCTTTCTTT

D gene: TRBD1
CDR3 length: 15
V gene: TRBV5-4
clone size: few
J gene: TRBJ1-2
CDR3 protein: CASSLLTGANYGYTF
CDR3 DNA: TGTGCCAGCAGCTTGCTTACAGGGGCGAACTATGGCTACACCTTC

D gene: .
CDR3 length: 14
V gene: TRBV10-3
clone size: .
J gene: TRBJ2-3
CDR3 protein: CAIGQSSDTDTQYF
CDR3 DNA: TGTGCCATCGGTCAGTCTAGCGATACAGATACGCAGTATTTT

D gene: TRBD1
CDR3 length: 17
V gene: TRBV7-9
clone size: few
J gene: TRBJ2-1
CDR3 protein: CASSSPIGQGSYNEQFF
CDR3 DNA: TGTGCCAGCAGCTCGCCGATAGGACAGGGCTCCTACAATGAGCAGTTCTTC

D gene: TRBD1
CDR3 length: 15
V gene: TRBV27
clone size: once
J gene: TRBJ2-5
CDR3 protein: CASSQQTGWLETQYF
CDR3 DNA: TGTGCCAGCAGTCAACAGACAGGGTGGTTGGAGACCCAGTACTTC

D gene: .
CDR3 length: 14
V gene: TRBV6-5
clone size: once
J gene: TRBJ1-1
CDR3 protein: CASSYTEGNTEAFF
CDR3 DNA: TGTGCCAGCAGTTACACCGAGGGGAACACTGAAGCTTTCTTT

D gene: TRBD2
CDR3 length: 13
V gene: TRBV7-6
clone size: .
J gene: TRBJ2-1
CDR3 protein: CASSLGLVNEQFF
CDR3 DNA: TGTGCCAGCAGCTTGGGACTAGTCAATGAGCAGTTCTTC

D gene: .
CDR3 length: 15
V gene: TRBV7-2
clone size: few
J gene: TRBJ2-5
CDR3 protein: CASSLATGTQETQYF
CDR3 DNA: TGTGCCAGCAGCTTAGCAACAGGAACGCAAGAGACCCAGTACTTC

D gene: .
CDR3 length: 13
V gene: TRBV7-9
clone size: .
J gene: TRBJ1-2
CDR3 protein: CASSLLTGYGYTF
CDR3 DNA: TGTGCCAGCAGCCTCCTGACGGGCTATGGCTACACCTTC

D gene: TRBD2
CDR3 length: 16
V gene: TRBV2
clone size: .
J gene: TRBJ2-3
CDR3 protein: CATNRAGGPGTDTQYF
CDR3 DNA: TGTGCCACTAACCGAGCGGGAGGACCCGGTACAGATACGCAGTATTTT

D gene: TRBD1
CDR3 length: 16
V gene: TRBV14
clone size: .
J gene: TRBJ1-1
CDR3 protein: CASSQDRGTGMMYAFF
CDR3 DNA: TGTGCCAGCAGCCAAGATCGTGGGACAGGGATGATGTATGCTTTCTTT

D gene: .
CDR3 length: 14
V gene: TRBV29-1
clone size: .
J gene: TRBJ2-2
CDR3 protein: CSGGGSSNTGELFF
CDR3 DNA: TGCAGCGGGGGGGGCAGCAGTAACACCGGGGAGCTGTTTTTT

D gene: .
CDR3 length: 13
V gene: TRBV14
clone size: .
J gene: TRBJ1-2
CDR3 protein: CASSQGHPYGYTF
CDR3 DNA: TGTGCCAGCAGCCAAGGACATCCCTATGGCTACACCTTC

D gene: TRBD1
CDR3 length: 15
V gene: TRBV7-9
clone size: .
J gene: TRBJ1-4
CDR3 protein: CASSPRGTGTEKLFF
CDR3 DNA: TGTGCCAGCAGCCCCAGGGGGACAGGGACTGAAAAACTGTTTTTT

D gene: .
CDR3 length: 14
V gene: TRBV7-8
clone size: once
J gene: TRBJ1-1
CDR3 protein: CASSLGGFSTEAFF
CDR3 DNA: TGTGCCAGCAGCTTAGGAGGGTTCAGCACTGAAGCTTTCTTT

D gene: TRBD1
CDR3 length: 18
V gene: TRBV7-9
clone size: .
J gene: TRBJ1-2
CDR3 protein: CASSLGGQGTWANYGYTF
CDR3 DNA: TGTGCCAGCAGCTTAGGGGGACAGGGGACATGGGCTAACTATGGCTACACCTTC

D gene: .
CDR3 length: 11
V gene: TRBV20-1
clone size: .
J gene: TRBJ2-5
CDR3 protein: CSAGGQETQYF
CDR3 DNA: TGCAGTGCTGGGGGGCAAGAGACCCAGTACTTC

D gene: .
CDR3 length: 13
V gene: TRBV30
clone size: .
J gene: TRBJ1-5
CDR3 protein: CAYRTGSNQPQHF
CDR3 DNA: TGTGCCTACCGAACAGGGAGCAATCAGCCCCAGCATTTT

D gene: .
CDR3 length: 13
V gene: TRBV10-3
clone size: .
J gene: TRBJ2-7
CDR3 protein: CAISESPAYEQYF
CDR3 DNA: TGTGCCATCAGTGAGTCGCCGGCCTACGAGCAGTACTTC

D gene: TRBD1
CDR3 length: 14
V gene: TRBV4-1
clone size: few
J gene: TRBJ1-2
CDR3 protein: CASSQSGQGYGYTF
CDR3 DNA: TGCGCCAGCAGCCAGTCGGGACAGGGATATGGCTACACCTTC

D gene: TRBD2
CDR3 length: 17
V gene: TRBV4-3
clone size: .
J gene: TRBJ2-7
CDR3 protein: CASSRQTSGAWIGEQYF
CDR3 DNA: TGCGCCAGCAGCCGACAGACTAGCGGGGCATGGATTGGGGAGCAGTACTTC

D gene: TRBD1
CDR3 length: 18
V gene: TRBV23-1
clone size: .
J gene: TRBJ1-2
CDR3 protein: CASSQRGTGKYLNYGYTF
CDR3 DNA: TGCGCCAGCAGTCAAAGGGGGACAGGTAAATATTTAAACTATGGCTACACCTTC

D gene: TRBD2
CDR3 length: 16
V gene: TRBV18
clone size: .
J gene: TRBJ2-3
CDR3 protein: CASSPRLAGAGDTQYF
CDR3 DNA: TGTGCCAGCTCACCTCGACTAGCGGGGGCCGGAGATACGCAGTATTTT

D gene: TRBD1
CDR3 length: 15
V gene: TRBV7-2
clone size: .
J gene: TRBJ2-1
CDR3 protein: CASSFSGTAYNEQFF
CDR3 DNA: TGTGCCAGCAGCTTCTCGGGGACAGCCTACAATGAGCAGTTCTTC

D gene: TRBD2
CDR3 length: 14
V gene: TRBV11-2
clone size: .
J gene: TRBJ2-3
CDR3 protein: CASTIDGRTDTQYF
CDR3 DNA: TGTGCCAGCACCATTGACGGGAGGACAGATACGCAGTATTTT

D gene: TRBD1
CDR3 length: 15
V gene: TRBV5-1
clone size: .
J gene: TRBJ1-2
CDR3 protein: CASSLVGQANYGYTF
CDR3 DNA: TGCGCCAGCAGCTTGGTGGGACAGGCTAACTATGGCTACACCTTC

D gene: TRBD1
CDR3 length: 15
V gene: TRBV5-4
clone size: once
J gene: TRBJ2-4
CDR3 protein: CASSFGDRGEIIQYF
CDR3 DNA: TGTGCCAGCAGCTTCGGGGACAGGGGTGAGATCATTCAGTACTTC

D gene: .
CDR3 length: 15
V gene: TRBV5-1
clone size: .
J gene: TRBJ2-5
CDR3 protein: CASSLIVGRQETQYF
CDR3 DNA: TGCGCCAGCAGCTTGATTGTTGGCAGACAAGAGACCCAGTACTTC

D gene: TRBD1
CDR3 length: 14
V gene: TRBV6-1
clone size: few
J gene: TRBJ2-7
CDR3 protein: CASSEVIGGGEQYF
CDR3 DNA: TGTGCCAGCAGTGAAGTAATAGGGGGCGGCGAGCAGTACTTC

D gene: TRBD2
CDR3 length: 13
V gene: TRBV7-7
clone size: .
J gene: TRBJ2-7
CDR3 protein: CASSSGDGLEQYF
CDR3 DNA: TGTGCCAGCAGTAGCGGGGATGGTCTCGAGCAGTACTTC

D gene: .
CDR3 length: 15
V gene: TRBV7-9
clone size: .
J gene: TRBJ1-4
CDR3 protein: CASSLVRATQGKLFF
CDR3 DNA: TGTGCCAGCAGCTTAGTAAGGGCCACCCAGGGGAAACTGTTTTTT

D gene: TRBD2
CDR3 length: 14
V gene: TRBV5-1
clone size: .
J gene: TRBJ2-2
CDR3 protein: CASGGTSEGGELFF
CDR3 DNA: TGCGCCAGCGGTGGGACTAGCGAGGGCGGGGAGCTGTTTTTT

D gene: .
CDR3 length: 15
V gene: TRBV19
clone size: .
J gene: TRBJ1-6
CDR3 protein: CASSIGGQTNSPLHF
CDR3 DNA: TGTGCCAGTAGTATTGGGGGCCAAACCAATTCACCCCTCCACTTT

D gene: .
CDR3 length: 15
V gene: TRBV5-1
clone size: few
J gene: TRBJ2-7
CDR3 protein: CASSLYQGSSYEQYF
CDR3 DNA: TGCGCCAGCAGCTTGTACCAGGGGAGCTCCTACGAGCAGTACTTC

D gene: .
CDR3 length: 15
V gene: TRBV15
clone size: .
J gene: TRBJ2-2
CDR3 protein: CATSAELANTGELFF
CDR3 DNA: TGTGCCACCAGCGCTGAACTAGCGAACACCGGGGAGCTGTTTTTT

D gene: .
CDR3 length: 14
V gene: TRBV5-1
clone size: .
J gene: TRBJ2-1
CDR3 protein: CASSLQGPNNEQFF
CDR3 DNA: TGCGCCAGCAGCTTGCAGGGCCCAAACAATGAGCAGTTCTTC

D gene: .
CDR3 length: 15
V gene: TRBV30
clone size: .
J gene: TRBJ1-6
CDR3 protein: CAWSGRGAIRSPLHF
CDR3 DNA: TGTGCCTGGAGTGGGCGGGGTGCCATAAGGTCACCCCTCCACTTT

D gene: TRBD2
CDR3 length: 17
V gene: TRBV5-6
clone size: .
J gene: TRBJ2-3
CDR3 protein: CASRDFGTSGSTDTQYF
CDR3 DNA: TGTGCCAGCAGAGATTTTGGGACTAGCGGGAGTACAGATACGCAGTATTTT

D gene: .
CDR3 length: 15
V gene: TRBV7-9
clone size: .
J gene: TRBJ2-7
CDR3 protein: CASSQQDAYSYEQYF
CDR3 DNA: TGTGCCAGCAGCCAACAGGACGCTTACTCCTACGAGCAGTACTTC

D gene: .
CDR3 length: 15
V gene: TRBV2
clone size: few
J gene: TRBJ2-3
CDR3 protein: CASSGGPTLGDTQYF
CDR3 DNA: TGTGCCAGCAGTGGAGGCCCAACCTTAGGAGATACGCAGTATTTT

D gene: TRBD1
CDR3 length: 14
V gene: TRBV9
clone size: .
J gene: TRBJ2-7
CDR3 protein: CASSVGDRAYEQYF
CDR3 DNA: TGTGCCAGCAGCGTAGGGGACAGAGCTTACGAGCAGTACTTC

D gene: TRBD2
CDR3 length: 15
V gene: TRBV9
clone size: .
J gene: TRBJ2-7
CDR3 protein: CASSVAAGEGYEQYF
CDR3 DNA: TGTGCCAGCAGCGTAGCAGCGGGAGAGGGCTACGAGCAGTACTTC

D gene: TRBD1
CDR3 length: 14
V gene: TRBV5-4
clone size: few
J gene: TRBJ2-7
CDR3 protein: CASRSGTGPYEQYF
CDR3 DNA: TGTGCCAGCAGATCCGGGACAGGGCCCTACGAGCAGTACTTC

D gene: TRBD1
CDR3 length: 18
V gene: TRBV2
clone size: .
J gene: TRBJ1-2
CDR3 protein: CASSDPDRGLDDFGGYTF
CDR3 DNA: TGTGCCAGCAGTGACCCCGATAGGGGGCTTGATGATTTCGGGGGCTACACCTTC

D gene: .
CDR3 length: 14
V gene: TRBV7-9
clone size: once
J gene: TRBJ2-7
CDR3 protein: CASSLDSIANEQYF
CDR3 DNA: TGTGCCAGCAGCTTAGACTCCATTGCCAACGAGCAGTACTTC

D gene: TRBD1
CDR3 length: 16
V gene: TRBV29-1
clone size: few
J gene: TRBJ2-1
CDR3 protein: CSVEIGQGVIYNEQFF
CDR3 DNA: TGCAGCGTTGAAATAGGACAGGGGGTAATCTACAATGAGCAGTTCTTC

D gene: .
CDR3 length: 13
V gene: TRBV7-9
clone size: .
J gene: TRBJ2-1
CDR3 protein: CASSLDVGGGQFF
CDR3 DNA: TGTGCCAGCAGCTTAGATGTAGGGGGTGGGCAGTTCTTC

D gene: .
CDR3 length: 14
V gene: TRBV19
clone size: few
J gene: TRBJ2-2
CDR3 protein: CASTETTNTGELFF
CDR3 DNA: TGTGCCAGTACTGAGACTACTAACACCGGGGAGCTGTTTTTT

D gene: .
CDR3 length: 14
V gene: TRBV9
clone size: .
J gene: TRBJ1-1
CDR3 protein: CASSVDGTNTEAFF
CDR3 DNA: TGTGCCAGCAGCGTAGATGGGACAAACACTGAAGCTTTCTTT

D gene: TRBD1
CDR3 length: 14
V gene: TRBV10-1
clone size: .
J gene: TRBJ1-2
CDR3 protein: CASGEDRADYGYTF
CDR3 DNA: TGCGCCAGCGGGGAGGACAGGGCGGACTATGGCTACACCTTC

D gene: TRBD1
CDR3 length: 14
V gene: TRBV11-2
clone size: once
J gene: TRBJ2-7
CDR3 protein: CASSFGQGEYEQYF
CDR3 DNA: TGTGCCAGCAGCTTCGGACAGGGGGAGTACGAGCAGTACTTC

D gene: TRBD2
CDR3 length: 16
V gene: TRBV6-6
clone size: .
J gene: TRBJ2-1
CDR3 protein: CASSDLAGGRVGEQFF
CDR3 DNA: TGTGCCAGCAGTGACTTGGCGGGGGGGCGGGTAGGTGAGCAGTTCTTC